The 13 T cell receptor beta chains listed next were all sequenced from one sample in a study of CD8+ T cells in alopecia areata. The authors extracted RNA and reverse transcribed it into cDNA as the sequencing template. Sequencing used immunoSEQ multiplex PCR; TCRdb keeps in-frame clones, though not all of them. There are about 19,000 clones in the sample, none observed a single time. The sorting of pooled cutaneous lymph node cells relied on CD4, CD8alpha, NKG2D, NKG2ACE and other markers. The specimen was CD8+ T cells sorted from a lymph node. The receptors here all came from a C3H/HeJ mouse with alopecia areata. Strain haplotype (MHC): H2-k.

This clone was seen ten or more times. Germline and genes here are mouse. The CDR3 bases that were read are TGTGCCAGCAGCGGGGCCGGGGGGGGCCGGGCT. Translating it yields CASSGAGGGRA. The full CDR3 reads CASSGAGGGRAEQFF. V gene TRBV13-3 combines with J gene TRBJ2-1, with 8 bases lining up with TRBD2. With the read ending 4 residues before the CDR3 end, the germline J gene is used to fill in that end. Germline CDR1 is NNHDY and CDR2 is SYVADS. CDR3 size: 15 residues.

This clone has at least ten counts. Gene names and germline refer to mouse. The CDR3 is cut off 4 residues early in the read; its end comes from the germline J gene. The gene calls are TRBV13-3 and TRBJ2-1; 8 bases align to TRBD2. V was pared by 3 bases and J by 3 bases, with 8 bases of the junction left unmatched. Germline V gene data show CDR1 as NNHDY and CDR2 as SYVADS. This CDR3 has 16 residues. The sequenced part of the CDR3 DNA is TGTGCCAGCAGTGCCCCCCTGGGGGGCGCCTATGCT. Residues: CASSAPLGGAYA. The whole CDR3 reads CASSAPLGGAYAEQFF.

This clone was counted many times. The genes and germline here are from mouse. The CDR3 end is not reached by the read, which stops 4 residues before it; the germline J gene fills it in. This chain uses TRBV1 with TRBJ1-4, with TRBD1 matching over 11 bases. CDR1 NSQYPW and CDR2 LRSPGD come from the germline V gene (reference sequence). Trimming cost V 3 bases and J 3 bases; bases outside gene matches: 0. The CDR3 has 15 residues. This CDR3 is CTCSAGQGANERLFF. The sequenced CDR3 bases are TGCACCTGCAGTGCGGGACAGGGGGCCAACGAA.

As for this clone: Gene names and germline match the mouse. Coverage ceases 4 residues before the CDR3 finishes, and the germline J gene fills in the end. J is TRBJ2-7 and V is TRBV16; 9 bases align to TRBD2. The CDR3 runs 14 residues. The V and J ends lost 4 bases and 0 bases, in that order; junction bases with no gene match: 1. Germline CDR1 reads SGHSA; CDR2 reads FRNQAP. CDR3 amino acids: CASSSTGGSYEQYF. CDR3 DNA, as far as it was read: TGTGCAAGCAGCTCGACTGGGGGCTCCTAT.

This clone appeared a few times. This sequence is one base from a far larger clone and is likely a read error. Gene names and germline refer to mouse. CDR3 amino acids: CARRTGGYEQYF. The sequenced part of the CDR3 DNA is TGTGCCCGCAGGACTGGGGGTTAT. The V gene is TRBV13-3, the J gene TRBJ2-7; 10 bases match TRBD2. The CDR3 end is not reached by the read, which stops 4 residues before it; the germline J gene fills it in. This CDR3 comprises 12 residues. The V gene's germline CDR1 is NNHDY and CDR2 SYVADS.

Turning to this clone: Germline and genes here are mouse. With the read ending 4 residues before the CDR3 end, the germline J gene is used to fill in that end. V is TRBV13-1 and J is TRBJ2-7; 8 bases are shared with TRBD2. Germline V gene sequence: CDR1 NSHNY, CDR2 SYGAGN. The CDR3 has 14 amino acids. The part of the CDR3 DNA that was read is TGTGCCAGCAGTGATCCCGGGGGGGCTTAT. Its protein is CASSDPGGAY. The full CDR3 reads CASSDPGGAYEQYF.

This clone was seen a few times. The gene symbols are mouse symbols. The read halts 4 residues ahead of the CDR3 end, with the missing end drawn from the germline J gene. This sample also contains other DNA sequences that code for the same CDR3. The V gene is TRBV19, the J gene TRBJ2-7; TRBD2 matches 7 bases. Germline V gene sequence: CDR1 FNHDT, CDR2 SITEND (reference sequence). V shed 2 bases, J shed 2 bases, and the junction held 4 bases outside the gene matches. CDR3 size: 14 residues. CDR3 protein: CASSITGGAYEQYF. CDR3 DNA, as far as it was read: TGTGCCAGCAGTATCACCGGGGGGGCCTAT.

Concerning this clone: The genes are named according to mouse. Read coverage stops 4 residues before the CDR3 terminus; the germline J gene supplies the remainder. The chain is built from TRBV13-1 and TRBJ2-7, with 10 nucleotides matching TRBD1. CDR3 length equals 15 residues. CDR1 is NSHNY and CDR2 is SYGAGN in the germline V gene. Here the CDR3 reads CASSDPRTGGDEQYF. The covered CDR3 bases are TGTGCCAGCAGTGACCCCCGGACAGGGGGGGAT.

The sample holds a few counts of this clone. The gene names given are mouse names. Read coverage stops 4 residues before the CDR3 terminus; the germline J gene supplies the remainder. The chain recombines TRBV17 with TRBJ2-7, with 7 bases identical to TRBD2. Germline trimming cut 0 bases from V and 0 bases from J; bases unmatched to any gene: 2. Germline V CDR1 and CDR2: MNHDT, YYDKIL. The CDR3 consists of 15 residues. The part of the CDR3 DNA that was read is TGTGCTAGCAGTAGAGAGAGACTGGGCTCCTAT. This encodes CASSRERLGSY. The entire CDR3 protein reads CASSRERLGSYEQYF. The whole variable domain, filled in from reference TRBV17 and TRBJ2-7, reads DTTVKQNPRYKLARVGKPVNLICSQTMNHDTMYWYQKKPNQAPKLLLFYYDKILNREADTFEKFQSSRPNNSFCSLYIGSAGLEYSAMYLCASSRERLGSYEQYFGPGTRLTVL.

This clone has just a few counts. The gene symbols are mouse symbols. From the germline J gene comes the end of the CDR3, since the read stops 4 residues before it. The rearrangement links TRBV17 to TRBJ2-5, with a possible D match to TRBD1 (6 bases). This CDR3 contains 12 residues. Germline CDR1 is MNHDT and CDR2 is YYDKIL. Here the CDR3 reads CASSKQGDTQYF. The sequenced CDR3 bases are TGTGCTAGCAGTAAACAGGGAGAC.

This clone showed up just a few times. Germline and genes here are mouse. The read falls 4 residues short of the CDR3 end, and the missing part is taken from the germline J gene. This rearrangement joins TRBV1 to TRBJ1-1, with 11 bases that match TRBD1. Germline CDR1 NSQYPW, CDR2 LRSPGD (reference sequence). CDR3 length: 14 amino acids. The DNA read from the CDR3 is TGCACCTGCAGTCCCGGGACAGGGGGGACA. It translates to CTCSPGTGGT. In full, the CDR3 reads CTCSPGTGGTEVFF.

This clone was seen ten or more times. Gene names denote mouse genes. The read ends 4 residues early relative to the CDR3; the germline J gene fills the gap. The rearrangement joins TRBV1 to TRBJ1-1; 7 bases fit TRBD1. The CDR3 runs 14 residues. Germline CDR1 NSQYPW, CDR2 LRSPGD (reference sequence). With V trimmed by 2 bases and J by 3 bases, 3 bases remained unmatched. CDR3 sequence: CTCSAQGGDTEVFF. Incomplete CDR3 DNA: TGCACCTGCAGTGCACAGGGGGGAGACACA.

This clone was found a few times. Gene names follow the mouse nomenclature. The read ends 4 residues shy of where the CDR3 ends; the end is completed using the germline J gene. V gene TRBV1 combines with J gene TRBJ1-1; TRBD1 matches 8 bases. Per germline, CDR1 NSQYPW and CDR2 LRSPGD (reference sequence). With 5 bases clipped from V and 4 bases from J, the junction kept 9 bases outside the gene matches. This CDR3 is 15 amino acids long. The CDR3 here is CTCSPSGGAGTEVFF. Incomplete CDR3 DNA: TGCACCTGCAGTCCGTCAGGGGGCGCCGGCACA.